The 25 T cell receptor beta chains below come from one sample, sequenced in a study of cytomegalovirus exposure and HLA in healthy donors. The PCR ran on 60 Vbeta and 13 Jbeta primers. Profiling relied on immunoSEQ multiplex PCR, and the TCRdb table lists in-frame clones only, not all of them. Among approximately 100,000 clones listed, roughly 71% were seen once. Sequencing was carried out using PBMCs. The receptors stem from a man aged 40-55 years in good health and CMV-seropositive.

This rearrangement joins TRBV2 to TRBJ2-2; D remains unclear. The ends were cut back, 5 bases at V and 6 bases at J, with 13 bases in the middle. Germline V gene data show CDR1 as SNHLY and CDR2 as FYNNEI. This CDR3 region has 14 residues. The CDR3 DNA is TGTGCCAGCAGTCCCAAGGATGAGGCCGGGGAGCTGTTTTTT. This encodes CASSPKDEAGELFF.

The chain uses TRBV5-1 and TRBJ1-1; 7 bases align to TRBD1. Germline trimming cut 4 bases from V and 0 bases from J; bases unmatched to any gene: 18. In germline, CDR1 is SGHRS, CDR2 YFSETQ. CDR3 length equals 19 residues. CDR3: CASSLRGPRDSSMNTEAFF. The CDR3 region has the DNA TGCGCCAGCAGCCTACGGGGGCCTCGGGACAGCTCGATGAACACTGAAGCTTTCTTT.

This sequence joins TRBV30 and TRBJ1-3, with TRBD1 as a possible D gene (5 bases). Between the trimmed V and J ends, which lost 5 bases and 2 bases, there was a span of 13 bases. Germline values: CDR1 GTSNPN, CDR2 SVGIG (reference sequence). This CDR3 region has 14 residues. The CDR3 DNA follows: TGTGCCTGGGGGGCCTTCTCCCCTGGAAACACCATATATTTT. Protein sequence: CAWGAFSPGNTIYF.

The J gene is TRBJ2-5, the V gene TRBV5-4; D gene unclear. The better agreement between TRBJ2-7 and the DNA end casts doubt on the J call. This CDR3 comprises 12 residues. Germline CDR1 is SGHNT and CDR2 is YYREEE (reference sequence). In nucleotides, the CDR3 is TGTGCCAGCAGCTTGGGGGCTTACGAGCAGTACTTC. It yields the protein CASSLGAYEQYF.

This rearrangement joins TRBV25-1 to TRBJ2-5; TRBD2 is a possible D gene (6 bases). Trimming stripped 4 bases from V and 5 bases from J, with 14 bases between. The CDR3 contains 14 residues. CDR1 and CDR2 from the germline V gene are MGHDK and SYGVNS. The CDR3 coding sequence is TGTGCCAGCAGTGGGGCGGGATCCCTGGAGACCCAGTACTTC. Translated: CASSGAGSLETQYF.

This rearrangement joins TRBV27 to TRBJ2-3; tentatively, D is TRBD1 (6 bases). The CDR3 runs 15 residues. V was pared by 5 bases and J by 2 bases, with 14 bases between. Germline-derived CDR1 and CDR2 are MNHEY and SMNVEV (reference sequence). For the CDR3, the DNA is TGTGCCAGCAGTAGGGACAACGTATACACAGATACGCAGTATTTT. Its protein is CASSRDNVYTDTQYF.

Only a few counts were recorded for this clone. The gene calls are TRBV6-5 and TRBJ2-5, with 10 bases aligning to TRBD2. Gene TRBJ2-7 matches the end of the DNA better, so the J call may be wrong. CDR3 length: 13 residues. Looked up from germline, CDR1 is MNHEY and CDR2 is SVGAGI. The CDR3 DNA reads as TGTGCCAGCAGTTGGACTAGCGGATACGAGCAGTACTTC. Translated: CASSWTSGYEQYF.

The chain employs TRBV27 and TRBJ1-1; tentative D call: TRBD1 (6 bases). V was cut by 3 bases and J by 6 bases, with 14 bases left in between. Germline V gives CDR1 MNHEY, CDR2 SMNVEV (reference sequence). The CDR3 runs to 14 residues. The CDR3: CASSFTGRYSEAFF. CDR3 nucleotides: TGTGCCAGCAGTTTCACAGGGCGTTACTCTGAAGCTTTCTTT.

In this sample, this clone turned up a few times. The chain is built from TRBV5-5 and TRBJ2-4, with TRBD1 matching 10 bases. CDR1 and CDR2 (germline): SGHKS, YYEKEE (reference sequence). The CDR3 covers 16 residues. With V trimmed by 4 bases and J by 6 bases, 10 bases remained unmatched. The CDR3 sequence is CASSLALWDRGNIQYF. The CDR3 DNA is TGTGCCAGCAGCCTCGCACTCTGGGACAGGGGAAACATTCAGTACTTC.

This clone came up a few times. CDR3 in DNA: TGTGCCAGCAGTCCAGGGGACAGGGCGGGAACTGAAGCTTTCTTT. It codes for CASSPGDRAGTEAFF. This chain joins TRBV6-5 and TRBJ1-1, with TRBD1 matching over 9 bases. The germline V gene has CDR1 MNHEY and CDR2 SVGAGI. The CDR3 extends over 15 amino acids. The V and J ends lost 5 bases and 5 bases, in that order; junction bases with no gene match: 9.

This clone has just a few counts. The gene calls are TRBV2 and TRBJ2-7; D gene uncertain. Germline CDR1 and CDR2: SNHLY and FYNNEI. The CDR3 consists of 13 residues. V lost 2 bases, J lost 7 bases, and 12 bases lay in between. CDR3 in amino acids: CASSETSDWEQYV. The CDR3 bases are TGTGCCAGCAGTGAAACGTCCGACTGGGAGCAGTACGTC.

The V gene is TRBV5-5, the J gene TRBJ2-7; TRBD1 is a possible D gene (6 bases). The CDR3 is 14 amino acids. V was clipped by 4 bases and J by 2 bases, with 13 bases between them. Germline loops: CDR1 SGHKS, CDR2 YYEKEE (reference sequence). The CDR3 DNA follows: TGTGCCAGCAGCCTCCGGGACAACGCCTACGAGCAGTACTTC. It encodes CASSLRDNAYEQYF.

V and J are TRBV5-6 and TRBJ1-1, with 8 positions matching TRBD1. Germline CDR1 SGHDT, CDR2 YYEEEE. The CDR3 covers 15 residues. The trim removed 4 bases at V and 0 bases at J, leaving 5 bases unmatched. The CDR3 DNA reads as TGTGCCAGCAGCCCTGGACAGGGAGTGAACACTGAAGCTTTCTTT. Protein: CASSPGQGVNTEAFF.

The rearrangement joins TRBV6-6 to TRBJ2-1, with 8 bases fitting TRBD1. CDR1 and CDR2 from the germline V gene are MNHNY and SVGAGI (reference sequence). J gave up 9 bases and V 4 bases, and 5 bases lay outside the gene matches. CDR3 length: 13 residues. As DNA, the CDR3 is TGTGCCAGCAGTTCGGACAGGGCCGCTGAGCAGTTCTTC. Translated: CASSSDRAAEQFF.

The sample holds a few counts of this clone. The chain links TRBV13 to TRBJ2-2; 7 bases are a match to TRBD1. Germline V gene data show CDR1 as PRHDT and CDR2 as FYEKMQ (reference sequence). J gave up 4 bases and V 4 bases, and 0 bases lay outside the gene matches. The CDR3 totals 13 residues. This CDR3 reads CASSYRGTGELFF. CDR3 coding DNA: TGTGCCAGCAGCTACAGGGGCACCGGGGAGCTGTTTTTT.

V usage is TRBV28 and J usage is TRBJ2-5, with D unclear. Trimming took off 5 bases at V and 1 base at J, with 11 bases between the two ends. Germline assignment: CDR1 MDHEN and CDR2 SYDVKM. The CDR3 totals 14 residues. CDR3 protein: CASSLPYSQETQYF. CDR3 bases: TGTGCCAGCAGTCTCCCTTATTCCCAAGAGACCCAGTACTTC.

This clone appeared once. The V and J genes are TRBV27 and TRBJ1-2; maybe TRBD1 (5 bases). Germline CDR1 MNHEY, CDR2 SMNVEV (reference sequence). Trimming stripped 2 bases from V and 3 bases from J, with 10 bases between. The CDR3 has 14 amino acids. The CDR3 nucleotides are TGTGCCAGCAGTTTAGGGGGGACCCACTATGGCTACACCTTC. The encoded protein is CASSLGGTHYGYTF.

V and J are TRBV9 and TRBJ2-3, with 8 bases matching TRBD1. The CDR3 runs 17 residues. Germline trimming cut 0 bases from V and 3 bases from J; bases unmatched to any gene: 9. The V gene's germline CDR1 is SGDLS and CDR2 YYNGEE. The CDR3 DNA reads as TGTGCCAGCAGCGTAGAAGGACAGGGAATAAGGACAGATACGCAGTATTTT. Translated, it gives CASSVEGQGIRTDTQYF.

The table lists this clone with a few counts. At one boundary the junction diverges from the germline segment, which might be a read error. V and J are TRBV2 and TRBJ1-1; D is possibly TRBD1 (5 bases). Per germline, CDR1 SNHLY and CDR2 FYNNEI. The CDR3 consists of 14 residues. The CDR3 region is CATSPPRQFAEAFF. CDR3 sequence (DNA): TGTGCCACCAGTCCCCCACGACAGTTCGCTGAAGCTTTCTTT.

This clone was observed once. The chain employs TRBV7-4 and TRBJ2-7, with 7 bases that match TRBD1. The V gene's germline CDR1 is SGHVT and CDR2 SQSDAQ. The ends lost 6 bases at V and 5 bases at J; junction bases unmatched: 4. The CDR3 has 12 amino acids. The CDR3 coding sequence is TGTGCCAGCAGGTACAGGGGCCACGAGCAGTACGTC. This sequence encodes CASRYRGHEQYV.

V usage is TRBV19 and J usage is TRBJ2-5; D is perhaps TRBD2 (5 bases). With 1 base removed from V and 0 bases from J, the gap between germline ends came to 9 bases. The CDR3 is 15 amino acids. CDR1 and CDR2 from the germline V gene are LNHDA and SQIVND (reference sequence). The CDR3, as DNA: TGTGCCAGTAGTATAGGAGGGTCCTACCAAGAGACCCAGTACTTC. Translating gives CASSIGGSYQETQYF.

V and J are TRBV5-4 and TRBJ2-5; D might be TRBD2 (6 bases). V was trimmed by 2 bases and J by 2 bases, leaving 13 bases between them. Germline CDR1 and CDR2: SGHNT and YYREEE (reference sequence). The length of the CDR3 is 15 residues. CDR3 sequence: CASSLGGIGQETQYF. The CDR3 DNA sequence: TGTGCCAGCAGCTTAGGCGGGATCGGTCAAGAGACCCAGTACTTC.

This chain uses TRBV10-3 with TRBJ2-5; D perhaps matches TRBD1 (5 bases). The CDR3 has 14 amino acids. The germline V gene encodes CDR1 ENHRY and CDR2 SYGVKD. V was shortened by 2 bases and J by 3 bases, with 10 bases between the two germline ends. In DNA, the CDR3 is TGTGCCATCAGTGAGGCCTCAGGGAAAGAGACCCAGTACTTC. It specifies CAISEASGKETQYF.

The chain couples TRBV28 to TRBJ1-2; D might be TRBD1 (5 bases). The CDR3 sequence is 15 residues long. The V gene lost 8 bases and the J gene lost 0 bases, with 16 bases spanning the gap. Germline CDR1 reads MDHEN; CDR2 reads SYDVKM. CDR3 region: CASQTPGLANYGYTF. The CDR3 nucleotides read TGTGCCAGCCAAACCCCAGGGCTAGCTAACTATGGCTACACCTTC.

This clone was seen a few times. This chain links TRBV6-5 with TRBJ2-7; 8 nucleotides line up with TRBD1. V lost 6 bases to trimming and J lost 2 bases; unmatched junction nucleotides: 3. The CDR3 is 13 amino acids. Germline values: CDR1 MNHEY, CDR2 SVGAGI. As DNA, the CDR3 is TGTGCCAGCAGGGGGACAGGTACCTACGAGCAGTACGTC. It translates to CASRGTGTYEQYV.